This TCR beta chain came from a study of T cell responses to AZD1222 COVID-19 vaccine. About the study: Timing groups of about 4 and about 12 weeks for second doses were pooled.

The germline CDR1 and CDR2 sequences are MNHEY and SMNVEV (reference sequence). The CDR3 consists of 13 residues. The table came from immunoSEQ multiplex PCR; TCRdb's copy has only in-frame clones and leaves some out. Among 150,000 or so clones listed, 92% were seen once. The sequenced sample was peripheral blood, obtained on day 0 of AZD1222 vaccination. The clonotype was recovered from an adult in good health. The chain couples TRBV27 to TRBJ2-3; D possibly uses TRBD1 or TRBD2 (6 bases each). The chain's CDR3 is CARRGLGTDTQYF. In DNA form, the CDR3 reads TGTGCTCGTCGGGGGCTTGGCACAGATACGCAGTATTTT.